The next 2 T cell receptor beta chains were all read from a single sample in a study of blood T cell repertoires in COVID-19. Assay used: immunoSEQ multiplex PCR; TCRdb lists only in-frame clones, some missing. Counted here are under 300,000 clones, about four fifths occurring once; the ten biggest clones make up 5.7%. Input material: peripheral blood. The receptors here all came from a man at least 80 years old with acute or convalescent COVID-19.

The rearrangement links TRBV3-1 (or the pseudogene TRBV3-2) to TRBJ2-2; D is ambiguous. The CDR3 is 16 residues long. Germline V CDR1 and CDR2: LGHDT, YNNKEL (reference sequence). V lost 1 base to trimming and J lost 0 bases, with 9 bases between them. The CDR3 protein is CASSQGAPANTGELFF. The DNA of the CDR3 is TGTGCCAGCAGCCAAGGGGCGCCCGCGAACACCGGGGAGCTGTTTTTT.

V is TRBV28 and J is TRBJ2-5, with 10 bases that match TRBD2. This CDR3 contains 16 residues. From germline, CDR1 is MDHEN and CDR2 SYDVKM. J was trimmed by 1 base and V by 2 bases; bases with no gene match: 4. The CDR3 nucleotides are TGTGCCAGCAGTTTAACGCTAGCGGGGGCCCAAGAGACCCAGTACTTC. This gives the protein CASSLTLAGAQETQYF.